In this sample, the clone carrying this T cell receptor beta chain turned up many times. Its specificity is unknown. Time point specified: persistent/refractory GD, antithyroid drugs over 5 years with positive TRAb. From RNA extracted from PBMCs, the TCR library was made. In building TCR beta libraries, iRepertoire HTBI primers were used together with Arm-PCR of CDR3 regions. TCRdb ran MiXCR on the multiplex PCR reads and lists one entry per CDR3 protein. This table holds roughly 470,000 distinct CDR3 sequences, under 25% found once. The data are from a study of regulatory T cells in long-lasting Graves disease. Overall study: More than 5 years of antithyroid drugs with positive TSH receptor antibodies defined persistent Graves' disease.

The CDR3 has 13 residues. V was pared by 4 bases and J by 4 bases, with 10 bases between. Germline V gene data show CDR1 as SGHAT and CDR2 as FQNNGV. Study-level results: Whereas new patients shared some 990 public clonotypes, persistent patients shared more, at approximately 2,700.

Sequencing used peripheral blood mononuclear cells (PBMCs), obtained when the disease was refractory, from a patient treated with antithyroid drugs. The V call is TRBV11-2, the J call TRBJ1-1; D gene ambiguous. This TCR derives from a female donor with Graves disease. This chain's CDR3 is CASSSTRGTEAFF. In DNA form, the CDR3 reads TGTGCCAGCAGCTCCACTCGGGGCACTGAAGCTTTCTTT.